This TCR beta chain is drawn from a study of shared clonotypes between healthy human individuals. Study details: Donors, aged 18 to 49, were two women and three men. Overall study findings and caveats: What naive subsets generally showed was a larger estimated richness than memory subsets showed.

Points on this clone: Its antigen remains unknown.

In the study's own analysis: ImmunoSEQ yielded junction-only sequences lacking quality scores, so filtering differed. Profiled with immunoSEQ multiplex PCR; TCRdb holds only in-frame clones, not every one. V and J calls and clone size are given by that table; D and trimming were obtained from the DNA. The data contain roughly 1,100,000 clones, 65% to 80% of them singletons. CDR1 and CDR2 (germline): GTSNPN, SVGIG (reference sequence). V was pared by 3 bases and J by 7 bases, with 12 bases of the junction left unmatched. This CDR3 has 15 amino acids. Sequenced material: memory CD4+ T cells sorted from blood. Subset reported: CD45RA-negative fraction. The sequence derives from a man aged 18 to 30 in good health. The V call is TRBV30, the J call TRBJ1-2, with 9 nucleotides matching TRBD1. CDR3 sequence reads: CAWSASGQGLSGYTF. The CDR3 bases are TGTGCCTGGAGCGCATCGGGACAGGGATTAAGTGGCTACACCTTC.